This T cell receptor (beta chain) was sequenced during a study of cytomegalovirus exposure and HLA in healthy donors. It was with 60 Vbeta and 13 Jbeta primers that the PCR ran. TCRdb's copy holds only in-frame clones and misses some; the assay was immunoSEQ multiplex PCR. The sample has about 42,000 clones. With respect to this clone: The antigen is undetermined.

Whole-study findings and limits: The authors enumerated 150 to 200 TCR beta chains as linked to cytomegalovirus.

The receptor comes from a man under 40 in good health and CMV-seronegative. The specimen sequenced was PBMCs.

CDR3 amino acids: CASSPGRLATGPRFLVGTEAFF. The CDR3 nucleotides are TGTGCCAGCTCACCAGGTAGATTAGCCACAGGGCCACGCTTCCTAGTCGGCACTGAAGCTTTCTTT. The chain uses TRBV18 and TRBJ1-1; D is perhaps TRBD1 (6 bases). Germline V gene lookup returns CDR1 KGHSH and CDR2 LQKENI. The CDR3 has 22 residues. V dropped 2 bases and J dropped 4 bases, with 35 bases sitting between them.